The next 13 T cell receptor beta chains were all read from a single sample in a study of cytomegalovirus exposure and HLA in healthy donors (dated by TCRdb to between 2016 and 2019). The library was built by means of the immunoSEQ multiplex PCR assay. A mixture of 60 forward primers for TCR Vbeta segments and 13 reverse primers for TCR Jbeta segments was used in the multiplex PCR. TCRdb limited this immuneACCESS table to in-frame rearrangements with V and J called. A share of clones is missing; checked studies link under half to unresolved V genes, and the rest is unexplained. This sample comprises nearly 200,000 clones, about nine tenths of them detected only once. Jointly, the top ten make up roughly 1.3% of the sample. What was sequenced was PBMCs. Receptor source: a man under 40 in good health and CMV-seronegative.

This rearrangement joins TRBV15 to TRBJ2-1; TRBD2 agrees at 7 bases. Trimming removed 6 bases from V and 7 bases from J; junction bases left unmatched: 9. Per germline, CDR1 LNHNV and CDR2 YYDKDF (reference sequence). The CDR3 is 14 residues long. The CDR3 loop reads CATRAGPNSNEQFF. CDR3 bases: TGTGCCACCAGAGCGGGACCAAACTCAAATGAGCAGTTCTTC. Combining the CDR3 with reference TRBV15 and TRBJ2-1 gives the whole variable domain DAMVIQNPRYQVTQFGKPVTLSCSQTLNHNVMYWYQQKSSQAPKLLFHYYDKDFNNEADTPDNFQSRRPNTSFCFLDIRSPGLGDTAMYLCATRAGPNSNEQFFGPGTRLTVL.

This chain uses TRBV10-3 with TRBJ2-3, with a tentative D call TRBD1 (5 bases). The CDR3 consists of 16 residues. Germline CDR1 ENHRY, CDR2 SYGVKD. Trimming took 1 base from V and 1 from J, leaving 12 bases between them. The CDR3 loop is CAISELAGMGTDTQYF. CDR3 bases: TGTGCCATCAGTGAGTTGGCAGGGATGGGCACAGATACGCAGTATTTT.

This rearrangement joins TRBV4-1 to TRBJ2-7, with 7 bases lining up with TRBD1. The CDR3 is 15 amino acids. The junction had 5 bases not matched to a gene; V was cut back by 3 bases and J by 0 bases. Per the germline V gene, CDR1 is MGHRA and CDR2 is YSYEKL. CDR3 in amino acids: CASSQIQGSSYEQYF. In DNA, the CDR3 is TGCGCCAGCAGCCAGATACAGGGGAGCTCCTACGAGCAGTACTTC.

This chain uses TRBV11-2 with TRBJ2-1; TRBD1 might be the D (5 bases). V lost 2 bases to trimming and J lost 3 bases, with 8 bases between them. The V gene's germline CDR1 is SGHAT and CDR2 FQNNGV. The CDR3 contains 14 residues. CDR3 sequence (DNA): TGTGCCAGCAGCTTATCCAGGGTCTACAATGAGCAGTTCTTC. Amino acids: CASSLSRVYNEQFF.

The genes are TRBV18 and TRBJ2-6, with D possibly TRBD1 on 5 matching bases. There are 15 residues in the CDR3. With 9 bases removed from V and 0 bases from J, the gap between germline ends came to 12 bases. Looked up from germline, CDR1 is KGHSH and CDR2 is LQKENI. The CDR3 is CASSTENSGANVLTF. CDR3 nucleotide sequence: TGTGCCAGTTCGACAGAAAACTCTGGGGCCAACGTCCTGACTTTC.

This CDR3 is CASSYSARGLNQPQHF. As DNA, the CDR3 is TGTGCCAGCAGTTACTCGGCCAGGGGTCTGAATCAGCCCCAGCATTTT. V and J are TRBV6-5 and TRBJ1-5, with D possibly being TRBD1 (6 bases). V was clipped by 0 bases and J by 4 bases, with 13 bases between them. CDR3 length equals 16 residues. Germline V gene lookup returns CDR1 MNHEY and CDR2 SVGAGI.

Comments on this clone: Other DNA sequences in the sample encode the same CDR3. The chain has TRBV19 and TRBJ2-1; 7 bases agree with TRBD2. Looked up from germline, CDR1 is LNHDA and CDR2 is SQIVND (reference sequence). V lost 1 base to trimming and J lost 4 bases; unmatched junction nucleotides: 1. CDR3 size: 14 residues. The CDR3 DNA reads TGTGCCAGTAGTATAGGGGGGGGATACAATGAGCAGTTCTTC. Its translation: CASSIGGGYNEQFF. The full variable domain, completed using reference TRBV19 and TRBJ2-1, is DGGITQSPKYLFRKEGQNVTLSCEQNLNHDAMYWYRQDPGQGLRLIYYSQIVNDFQKGDIAEGYSVSREKKESFPLTVTSAQKNPTAFYLCASSIGGGYNEQFFGPGTRLTVL.

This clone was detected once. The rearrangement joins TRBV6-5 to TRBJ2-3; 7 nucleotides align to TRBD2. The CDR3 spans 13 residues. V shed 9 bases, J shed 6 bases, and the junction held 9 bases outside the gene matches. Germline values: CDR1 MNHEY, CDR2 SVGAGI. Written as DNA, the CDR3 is TGTGCCAGGATTAGCGGGTCCATGGATACGCAGTATTTT. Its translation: CARISGSMDTQYF.

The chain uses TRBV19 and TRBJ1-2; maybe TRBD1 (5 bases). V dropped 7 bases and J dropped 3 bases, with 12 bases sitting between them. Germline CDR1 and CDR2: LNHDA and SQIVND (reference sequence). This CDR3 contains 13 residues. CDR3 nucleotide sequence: TGTGCCAGTAAGCGAGGGGAGGACTATGGCTACACCTTC. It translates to CASKRGEDYGYTF.

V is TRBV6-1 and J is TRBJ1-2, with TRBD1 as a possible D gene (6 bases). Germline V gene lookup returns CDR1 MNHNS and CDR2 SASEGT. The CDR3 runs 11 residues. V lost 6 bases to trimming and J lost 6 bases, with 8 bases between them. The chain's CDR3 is CASRTGNGYTF. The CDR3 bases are TGTGCCAGCAGAACAGGGAATGGCTACACCTTC.

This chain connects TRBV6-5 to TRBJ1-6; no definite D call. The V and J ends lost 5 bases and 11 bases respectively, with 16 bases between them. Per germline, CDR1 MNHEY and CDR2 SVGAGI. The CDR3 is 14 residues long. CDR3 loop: CASSLRVRLPPLHF. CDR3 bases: TGTGCCAGCAGTCTCCGGGTCCGACTTCCACCCCTCCACTTT.

CDR3: CASSIQGAGYTF. The DNA for the CDR3 is TGTGCCAGCTCAATACAGGGGGCTGGCTACACCTTC. The chain combines TRBV18 with TRBJ1-2, with TRBD1 identical over 9 bases. The CDR3 covers 12 residues. The ends lost 5 bases at V and 7 bases at J; junction bases unmatched: 2. Germline V gives CDR1 KGHSH, CDR2 LQKENI.

The CDR3 here is CASSLTGAGKRPAFF. CDR3 bases: TGTGCCAGCAGTTTGACAGGGGCGGGGAAGAGGCCAGCTTTCTTT. The chain links TRBV27 to TRBJ1-1, with 8 bases lining up with TRBD1. The CDR3 totals 15 residues. In germline, CDR1 is MNHEY, CDR2 SMNVEV (reference sequence). V lost 3 bases and J lost 10; bases outside the gene matches: 13.